This is a list of T cell receptor beta chains from one sample in a study of blood T cells in healthy people across ages. TCRdb re-analysed the 5' RACE reads in MiXCR, keeping a single row per CDR3 protein. The sample holds more than 750,000 distinct CDR3 sequences, approximately 32% seen once. These data were likewise used in another study, on T cells of mothers and their children.

Sequencing was performed on blood. The receptors originated from a woman aged 40 to 50 in good health. Both conserved end residues are part of each CDR3. The D gene is left open where the match is weak. Clone size is shown for a subset of rows, as once, few, many or a class of expanded clone.

V gene	J gene	D gene	clone size	CDR3 protein	CDR3 DNA
TRBV7-9	TRBJ1-2	NA	NA	CASSFRGSRNTRANYGYTF	TGTGCCAGCAGCTTCAGGGGTTCAAGGAACACACGGGCTAACTATGGCTACACCTTC
TRBV20-1	TRBJ2-1	TRBD2	few	CSARGFSGGYNEQFF	TGCAGTGCTAGAGGCTTTAGCGGGGGGTACAATGAGCAGTTCTTC
TRBV7-9	TRBJ2-7	NA	NA	CASSRRDFHREQYF	TGTGCCAGCAGCCGCCGGGACTTCCACCGCGAGCAGTACTTC
TRBV7-8	TRBJ2-7	NA	many	CASSPPGRDFLQYF	TGTGCCAGCAGCCCCCCCGGACGGGACTTTCTACAGTACTTC
TRBV24-1	TRBJ1-2	NA	NA	CATSDPTGPAGYDYTF	TGTGCCACCAGTGACCCGACAGGACCCGCGGGCTATGACTACACCTTC
TRBV10-3	TRBJ2-3	NA	many	CAISSGGTTDTQYF	TGTGCCATCAGTTCGGGGGGCACCACAGATACGCAGTATTTT
TRBV4-1	TRBJ1-3	NA	many	CASSQLTVRNTIYF	TGCGCCAGCAGCCAGCTTACAGTTAGAAACACCATATATTTT
TRBV20-1	TRBJ2-3	TRBD1	many	CSATDRSPTDTQYF	TGCAGTGCTACGGACAGGAGCCCCACAGATACGCAGTATTTT
TRBV6-5	TRBJ1-5	NA	many	CASGRPNQPQHF	TGTGCCAGCGGACGGCCCAATCAGCCCCAGCATTTT
TRBV12-3/TRBV12-4	TRBJ2-1	NA	NA	CASSTDSSYNEQFF	TGTGCCAGCAGTACAGACAGCTCCTACAATGAGCAGTTCTTC
TRBV20-1	TRBJ1-1	NA	once	CSARNRVMNTEAFF	TGCAGTGCTAGAAATCGGGTAATGAACACTGAAGCTTTCTTT
TRBV20-1	TRBJ1-6	NA	few	CSADDRSARNSPLHF	TGCAGTGCTGATGACAGGTCGGCCCGAAATTCACCCCTCCACTTT
TRBV13	TRBJ1-2	NA	NA	CASTEKARQWSNYGYTF	TGTGCCAGCACCGAAAAAGCCCGTCAGTGGTCTAACTATGGCTACACCTTC
TRBV28	TRBJ1-6	TRBD1	many	CASRSQRDSYNSPLHF	TGTGCCAGCAGATCGCAAAGGGACAGTTATAATTCACCCCTCCACTTT
TRBV4-1	TRBJ2-4	NA	once	CASSQAGVPTSDKNIQYF	TGCGCCAGCAGCCAAGCTGGGGTCCCTACATCGGACAAAAACATTCAGTACTTC
TRBV5-5	TRBJ2-3	NA	NA	CASSLSVGYSTDTQYF	TGTGCCAGCAGCTTGTCGGTTGGATATAGCACAGATACGCAGTATTTT
TRBV29-1	TRBJ1-2	NA	many	CSIGSPRLNYGYTF	TGCAGCATTGGAAGCCCCCGACTTAACTATGGCTACACCTTC
TRBV5-1	TRBJ1-3	NA	NA	CASSEGTANTIYF	TGCGCCAGCAGCGAGGGGACGGCAAACACCATATATTTT
TRBV13	TRBJ2-7	NA	once	CASSSAAGAQNYEQYF	TGTGCCAGCAGCTCAGCCGCAGGGGCCCAGAACTACGAGCAGTACTTC
TRBV10-3	TRBJ2-5	TRBD2	many	CAISLAGGQETQYF	TGTGCCATCAGCCTAGCGGGGGGGCAAGAGACCCAGTACTTC
TRBV20-1	TRBJ2-1	NA	many	CSARVASYNEQFF	TGCAGTGCTAGGGTAGCGTCCTACAATGAGCAGTTCTTC
TRBV7-2	TRBJ1-5	NA	few	CASSLGAGIGSQPQHF	TGTGCCAGCAGCTTAGGGGCAGGGATTGGAAGTCAGCCCCAGCATTTT
TRBV20-1	TRBJ2-3	TRBD2	NA	CSARPLFGRVTDTQYF	TGCAGTGCCCGACCCCTCTTCGGGAGGGTCACAGATACGCAGTATTTT
TRBV3-1	TRBJ2-3	NA	NA	CASSQGGAWEDTQYF	TGTGCCAGCAGCCAAGGGGGGGCCTGGGAAGATACGCAGTATTTT
TRBV6-2/TRBV6-3	TRBJ2-1	NA	NA	CASMVGGSYNEQFF	TGTGCCAGCATGGTAGGGGGCTCCTACAATGAGCAGTTCTTC
TRBV2	TRBJ2-3	NA	many	CASSEDSTDTQYF	TGCGCCAGCAGTGAGGACAGCACAGATACGCAGTATTTT
TRBV20-1	TRBJ2-5	TRBD2	few	CSVESEWASGQETQYF	TGCAGTGTAGAGTCGGAATGGGCTAGCGGGCAAGAGACCCAGTACTTC
TRBV7-2	TRBJ2-5	TRBD1	many	CASSQGVRETQYF	TGTGCCAGCAGCCAGGGGGTTCGGGAGACCCAGTACTTC
TRBV6-5	TRBJ2-7	NA	many	CASSQKTGSKRGEQYF	TGTGCCAGCAGCCAAAAGACAGGTTCGAAGCGAGGCGAGCAGTACTTC
TRBV5-5	TRBJ2-3	TRBD2	few	CASSLYPAGSTDTQYF	TGTGCCAGCAGCTTGTATCCAGCGGGGAGCACAGATACGCAGTATTTT
TRBV3-1	TRBJ2-7	NA	few	CASSQVAGAPPYEQYF	TGTGCCAGCAGCCAAGTAGCTGGGGCACCCCCCTACGAGCAGTACTTC
TRBV7-3	TRBJ1-1	TRBD1	few	CASSSTGDNTEAFF	TGTGCCAGCAGCTCGACAGGGGACAACACTGAAGCTTTCTTT
TRBV12-5	TRBJ2-2	NA	few	CASSGTTGELFF	TGTGCTAGTTCGGGGACCACCGGGGAGCTGTTTTTT
TRBV9	TRBJ1-6	NA	few	CASSVAGENSPLHF	TGTGCCAGCAGCGTAGCTGGTGAAAATTCACCCCTCCACTTT
TRBV7-2	TRBJ2-1	NA	NA	CASSLAAGVYNEQFF	TGTGCCAGCAGCTTAGCGGCAGGGGTCTACAATGAACAGTTCTTC
TRBV19	TRBJ2-7	NA	NA	CASSFGPDYEQYF	TGTGCCAGTAGTTTCGGGCCCGACTACGAGCAGTACTTC
TRBV19	TRBJ1-2	NA	NA	CASMLHHRANYGYTF	TGTGCCAGCATGTTACACCATCGAGCTAACTATGGCTACACCTTC
TRBV7-2	TRBJ1-4	TRBD1	few	CASSSRTGAQTNEKLFF	TGTGCCAGCAGCTCCCGGACAGGGGCACAAACTAATGAAAAACTGTTTTTT
TRBV12-3/TRBV12-4	TRBJ2-3	TRBD2	NA	CASSLQRGANTDTEYF	TGTGCCAGCAGTTTGCAGCGGGGGGCCAACACAGATACGGAGTATTTT
TRBV3-1	TRBJ1-2	NA	few	CASSHTGGYTF	TGTGCCAGCAGCCATACAGGTGGATACACCTTC
TRBV7-2	TRBJ2-1	NA	NA	CASSLKGGLNEQFF	TGTGCCAGCAGCTTAAAGGGGGGGCTAAATGAGCAGTTCTTC
TRBV7-9	TRBJ2-7	NA	few	CASSLIAWGSSYEQYF	TGTGCCAGCAGCTTAATCGCCTGGGGCAGCAGCTACGAGCAGTACTTC
TRBV7-2	TRBJ2-7	TRBD2	NA	CASSLLGGSSGGLSREQYF	TGTGCCAGCAGCTTACTCGGCGGGAGTAGCGGGGGCCTTTCACGCGAGCAGTACTTC